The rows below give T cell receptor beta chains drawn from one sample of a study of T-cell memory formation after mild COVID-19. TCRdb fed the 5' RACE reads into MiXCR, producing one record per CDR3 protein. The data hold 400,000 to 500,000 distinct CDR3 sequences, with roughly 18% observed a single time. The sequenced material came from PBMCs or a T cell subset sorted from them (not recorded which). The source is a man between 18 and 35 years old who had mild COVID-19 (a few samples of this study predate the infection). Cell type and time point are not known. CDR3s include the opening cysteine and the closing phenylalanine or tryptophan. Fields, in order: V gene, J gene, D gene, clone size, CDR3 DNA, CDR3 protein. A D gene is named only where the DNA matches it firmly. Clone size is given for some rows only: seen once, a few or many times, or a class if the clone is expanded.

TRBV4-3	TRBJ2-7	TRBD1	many	TGCGCCAGCAGCCGGGACAGGGGGCCGTACGAGCAGTACTTC	CASSRDRGPYEQYF
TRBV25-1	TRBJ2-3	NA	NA	TGTGCCAGCAGTGACACTAGTAACCCAGATACGCAGTATTTT	CASSDTSNPDTQYF
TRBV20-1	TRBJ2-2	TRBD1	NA	TGCAGTGTCACCCGACAGGGAGCCACCGGGGAGCTGTTTTTT	CSVTRQGATGELFF
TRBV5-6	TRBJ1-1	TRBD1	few	TGTGCCAGCAGCTTGCAGGGGGCTTTTACTGAAGCTTTCTTT	CASSLQGAFTEAFF
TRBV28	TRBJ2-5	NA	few	TGTGCCAGCACCCTAAGGGACGAGACCCAGTACTTC	CASTLRDETQYF
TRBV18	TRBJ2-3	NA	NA	TGTGCCAGCTCACCAACGTACAGTCTCGCAGATACGCAGTATTTT	CASSPTYSLADTQYF
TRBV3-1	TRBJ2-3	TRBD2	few	TGTGCCAGCAGCCAATTAGCGGGGGGTCGCACAGATACGCAGTATTTT	CASSQLAGGRTDTQYF
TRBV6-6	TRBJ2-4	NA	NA	TGTGCCAGCAGTTATGGGGACCCCACGTGGGTCAAAAACATTCAGTACTTC	CASSYGDPTWVKNIQYF
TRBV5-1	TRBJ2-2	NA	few	TGCGCCAGCAGCTTTGACATAATCGGGGAGCTGTTTTTT	CASSFDIIGELFF
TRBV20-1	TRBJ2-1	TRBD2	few	TGCAGTGCTGAATGGCGGGGAGGGAGCTCCTACAATGAGCAGTTCTTC	CSAEWRGGSSYNEQFF
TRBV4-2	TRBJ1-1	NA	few	TGTGCCAGCAGCCCAGAAGGGGCGGGTCGTACTGAAGCTTTCTTT	CASSPEGAGRTEAFF
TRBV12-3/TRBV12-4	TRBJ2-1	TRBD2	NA	TGTGCCAGCAGTCGATCCCTTAGCGGGACTTCCTACAATGAGCAGTTCTTC	CASSRSLSGTSYNEQFF
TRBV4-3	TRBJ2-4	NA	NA	TGCGCCAGCAGCCAAGAGAAGGATCTAGAGGGCATTCAGTACTTC	CASSQEKDLEGIQYF
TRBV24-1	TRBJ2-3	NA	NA	TGTGCCACCGCCCCCGCCAGCACAGATACGCAGTATTTT	CATAPASTDTQYF
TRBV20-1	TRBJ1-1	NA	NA	TGCAGTGCTAGACAGGGACCCACTGAAGCTTTCTTT	CSARQGPTEAFF
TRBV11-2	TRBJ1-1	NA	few	TGTGCCAGCACCCCCGGGGGCCAACGAGCTTTCTTT	CASTPGGQRAFF
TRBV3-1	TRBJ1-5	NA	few	TGTGCCAGCAGCCAAGATGAGTACGTCAGGGGACTGAGCAATCAGCCCCAGCATTTT	CASSQDEYVRGLSNQPQHF
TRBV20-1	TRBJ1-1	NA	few	TGCAGTGCTATTCGGGGGCAGGGGAGCACTGAAGCTTTCTTT	CSAIRGQGSTEAFF
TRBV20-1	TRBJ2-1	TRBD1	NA	TGCAGTGCCGGGGGCCGGACAGGGGGCAATGAGCAGTTCTTC	CSAGGRTGGNEQFF
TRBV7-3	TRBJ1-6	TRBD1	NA	TGTGCCAGCAGCCCGGGCGGACAGGGCACTTCACCCCTCCACTTT	CASSPGGQGTSPLHF
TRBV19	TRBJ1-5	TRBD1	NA	TGTGCCAGTAGCTGGACAGGGGGCTTGGGACAGCCCCAGCATTTT	CASSWTGGLGQPQHF
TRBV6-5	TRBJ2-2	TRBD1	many	TGTGCCAGCAGTCGCGACAGGGGGACGAACACCGGGGAGCTGTTTTTT	CASSRDRGTNTGELFF
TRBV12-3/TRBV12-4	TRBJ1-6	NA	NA	TGTGCCAGCAGGCGCGGTAGGGCTAATTCACCCCTCCACTTT	CASRRGRANSPLHF